This TCR beta chain was observed in a study of cytomegalovirus exposure and HLA in healthy donors. This CDR3 spans 18 amino acids. V was clipped by 5 bases and J by 0 bases; unmatched bases: 13. Germline values: CDR1 SGHAT, CDR2 FQNNGV. As regards this clone: Its specificity is not known.

Whole-study results and caveats: It was 164 TCR beta chains that were listed as cytomegalovirus-associated. Specificity of a few CMV-associated chains for CMV antigens was verified in vitro.

Libraries were prepared by immunoSEQ multiplex PCR; TCRdb keeps only in-frame clonotypes and omits some of them. This table holds roughly 250,000 clones, nearly 90% found once. The sequencing sample was made of PBMCs. This TCR was sampled from a woman aged 18 to 35 in good health and CMV-seronegative. The chain recombines TRBV11-2 with TRBJ2-5; TRBD1 aligns across 9 bases. This CDR3 reads CASSMDRGVASYQETQYF. The CDR3 coding sequence is TGTGCCAGCAGCATGGACAGGGGTGTAGCGTCGTACCAAGAGACCCAGTACTTC.